The text below deals with one T cell receptor (beta chain). TCRdb's copy holds only in-frame clones and misses some; the assay was immunoSEQ multiplex PCR. Of around 380,000 clones listed, approximately 89% are singletons. The data stem from a study of blood T cell repertoires in COVID-19. Study summary: Specimens from acute and convalescent COVID-19 originated in the United States, Italy and Spain.

This CDR3 is built from 19 residues. V lost 0 bases to trimming and J lost 2 bases; unmatched junction nucleotides: 13. Germline assignment: CDR1 SGDLS and CDR2 YYNGEE. The age range of participants was about 18 to 89 years, with residence in more than 20 US areas. Assignments of participants to cohorts depended upon their own reported clinical history. Among Cohort 3 donors, those recovered had two negative PCRs, clearance, or symptom resolution. The TCR comes from a man aged 25 to 40 who had recovered from COVID-19. This chain connects TRBV9 to TRBJ1-4; 7 bases match TRBD1. The specimen was PBMCs or T cells enriched from blood (not recorded which). CDR3 amino acids: CASSVDPDRVGSTNEKLFF. CDR3 DNA: TGTGCCAGCAGCGTAGATCCCGACAGGGTAGGGAGTACTAATGAAAAACTGTTTTTT.